This T cell receptor beta chain is from a study of T-cell memory formation after mild COVID-19. Study as a whole: The two donors had largely donor-specific TCR clusters.

As to this clonotype: Its antigen is as yet unknown.

TCRdb itself ran the 5' RACE reads through MiXCR, one entry per CDR3 protein. The sample contains roughly 450,000 distinct CDR3 sequences, 18% of which appear only once. The study, taken as a whole, reports: From day 15 to 85, contracting clones were balanced between CD4 and CD8, whereas later expanders leaned toward CD4+. SARS-CoV-2 specificity was not confirmed for second-wave clones peaking on day 37.

The CDR3 extends over 14 amino acids. V lost 5 bases and J lost 1, with 11 bases in between. Germline V lookup: CDR1 ENHRY, CDR2 SYGVKD. The specimen was PBMCs or a T cell subset sorted from them (not recorded which). This clonotype was sampled from a man younger than 30 who had mild COVID-19 (a few samples of this study predate the infection). Cell type and time point are not known. This chain uses TRBV10-3 with TRBJ1-1; D gene ambiguous. CDR3 nucleotide sequence: TGTGCCATCAGTCCATCACTGGGGAACACTGAAGCTTTCTTT. Translated: CAISPSLGNTEAFF.